These 25 T cell receptor beta chains originate from one sample sequenced in a study of cytomegalovirus exposure and HLA in healthy donors. The PCR used 60 Vbeta and 13 Jbeta primers. TCRdb's table, derived via immunoSEQ multiplex PCR, lists solely in-frame clones and lacks some. The sample yields 120,000 to 150,000 clones, about three fifths seen once. The sample consisted of PBMCs. The source is a male donor in good health and CMV-seronegative.

The V and J genes are TRBV6-1 and TRBJ1-4; D may be TRBD1 (5 bases). CDR1 is MNHNS and CDR2 is SASEGT in the germline V gene. This CDR3 is 11 amino acids long. The CDR3 DNA follows: TGTGGGTGGTGGGGGGTCGAAAAACTGTTTTTT. Encoded protein: CGWWGVEKLFF.

The genes are TRBV7-2 and TRBJ1-1, with D perhaps matching TRBD1 (6 bases). CDR3 length: 14 residues. With 5 bases removed from V and 1 base from J, the gap between germline ends came to 11 bases. The germline V gene encodes CDR1 SGHTA and CDR2 FQGNSA. This CDR3 reads CASSPQTGNTEAFF. The CDR3 DNA follows: TGTGCCAGCAGCCCACAGACAGGGAACACTGAAGCTTTCTTT.

This clone was seen a single time. The rearrangement uses TRBV7-6 and TRBJ1-6; 9 bases match TRBD1. Germline V gives CDR1 SGHVS, CDR2 FNYEAQ. The CDR3 sequence is 14 residues long. V gave up 5 bases and J gave up 9 bases; unmatched junction bases: 5. The CDR3 nucleotides are TGTGCCAGCAGCGGACAGGGGAAGGGTTCACCCCTCCACTTT. The encoded protein is CASSGQGKGSPLHF.

The chain is built from TRBV29-1 and TRBJ2-5, with a possible D match to TRBD1 (7 bases). CDR1 SQVTM and CDR2 ANQGSEA come from the germline V gene. This CDR3 has 12 amino acids. The V end lost 3 bases, the J end lost 3 bases, and 8 bases lay between the germline ends. CDR3 loop: CSVDRGEETQYF. DNA for the CDR3: TGCAGCGTTGACAGGGGGGAAGAGACCCAGTACTTC.

J is TRBJ1-1 and V is TRBV28; 8 bases are shared with TRBD1. CDR1 and CDR2 from the germline V gene are MDHEN and SYDVKM. The CDR3 is 14 residues long. J gave up 5 bases and V 2 bases, and 4 bases lay outside the gene matches. The CDR3 DNA reads as TGTGCCAGCAGTTTACCAGGGGGCAGGACTGAAGCTTTCTTT. Its protein is CASSLPGGRTEAFF.

The J gene is TRBJ1-6, the V gene TRBV10-3; 7 positions match TRBD1. Germline CDR1 and CDR2: ENHRY and SYGVKD. CDR3 length: 15 amino acids. J gave up 3 bases and V 6 bases, and 5 bases lay outside the gene matches. The CDR3 spells CAIRGDRDYNSPLHF. The CDR3 nucleotides are TGTGCCATCAGGGGCGACAGGGACTATAATTCACCCCTCCACTTT.

The rearrangement uses TRBV6-6 and TRBJ2-1; D is unresolved. Germline V gene sequence: CDR1 MNHNY, CDR2 SVGAGI (reference sequence). This CDR3 has 12 residues. Trimming took off 10 bases at V and 5 bases at J, with 12 bases between the two ends. Here the CDR3 reads CATRPTHNEQFF. CDR3 DNA: TGTGCCACCAGGCCTACCCACAATGAGCAGTTCTTC.

The chain carries TRBV28 and TRBJ2-3; possible D gene TRBD1, 6 bases. The germline V gene encodes CDR1 MDHEN and CDR2 SYDVKM. Trimming took 8 bases from V and 4 from J, leaving 10 bases between them. The CDR3 extends over 12 amino acids. The DNA for the CDR3 is TGTGCCAGCGCACAGGGACCAGATACGCAGTATTTT. It translates to CASAQGPDTQYF.

The chain links TRBV27 to TRBJ1-6; the D gene is possibly TRBD1 (6 bases). The CDR3 runs to 18 residues. V lost 6 bases and J 4 bases, leaving 22 bases between the germline ends. Germline values: CDR1 MNHEY, CDR2 SMNVEV (reference sequence). DNA for the CDR3: TGTGCCAGCAGCGAGACAGGCCCAAAGGGGATTTATAATTCACCCCTCCACTTT. Translated: CASSETGPKGIYNSPLHF.

The V gene is TRBV10-2, the J gene TRBJ2-7; D is possibly TRBD2 (6 bases). The CDR3 is made up of 12 amino acids. CDR1 and CDR2 from the germline V gene are WSHSY and SAAADI. Trimming removed 7 bases at V and 6 bases at J, with 13 bases between. DNA for the CDR3: TGCGCCAGCAACCAAGGAGGGGTCGAGCAGTACTTC. Translated, it gives CASNQGGVEQYF.

This clone was found a few times. The chain carries TRBV30 and TRBJ1-1, with a tentative D call TRBD1 (5 bases). This CDR3 has 10 amino acids. The V gene lost 3 bases and the J gene lost 10 bases, with 9 bases spanning the gap. Looked up from germline, CDR1 is GTSNPN and CDR2 is SVGIG (reference sequence). CDR3 residues: CAWSQRGAFF. CDR3 coding DNA: TGTGCCTGGAGCCAAAGGGGAGCTTTCTTT.

The rearrangement joins TRBV7-2 to TRBJ2-5; D not certain. The J call may be incorrect, as the DNA end agrees better with TRBJ2-7. Germline CDR1 SGHTA, CDR2 FQGNSA. This CDR3 spans 11 amino acids. Here the CDR3 DNA reads TGTGCCAGCAGCTCGTATTACGAGCAGTACTTC. Translation gives CASSSYYEQYF.

This chain joins TRBV2 and TRBJ2-2, with 10 bases aligning to TRBD1. Trimming at V came to 5 bases and at J to 6 bases, leaving 3 bases not matched to a gene. This CDR3 spans 14 amino acids. Germline lookup yields CDR1 SNHLY and CDR2 FYNNEI. CDR3 sequence reads: CASSQGQGAGELFF. The CDR3 DNA sequence: TGTGCCAGCAGTCAAGGACAGGGGGCCGGGGAGCTGTTTTTT.

V gene TRBV19 combines with J gene TRBJ2-6, with 7 bases matching TRBD1. The CDR3 spans 15 residues. The ends lost 10 bases at V and 4 bases at J; junction bases unmatched: 10. Germline lookup yields CDR1 LNHDA and CDR2 SQIVND (reference sequence). CDR3 sequence (DNA): TGTGCCACCCGAGAGGGGGCTATGGGGGCCAACGTCCTGACTTTC. Encoded protein: CATREGAMGANVLTF.

The CDR3 loop reads CASSIWAATNEKLFF. CDR3 coding DNA: TGTGCCAGTAGTATCTGGGCCGCAACTAATGAAAAACTGTTTTTT. The rearrangement links TRBV19 to TRBJ1-4; D call uncertain. The length of the CDR3 is 15 residues. V dropped 3 bases and J dropped 0 bases, with 8 bases sitting between them. In germline, CDR1 is LNHDA, CDR2 SQIVND (reference sequence).

This CDR3 reads CATTSRAPESGAFF. CDR3 bases: TGTGCCACCACATCTAGGGCTCCAGAAAGCGGAGCTTTCTTT. The gene calls are TRBV15 and TRBJ1-1; D gene unclear. With 7 bases removed from V and 10 bases from J, the gap between germline ends came to 22 bases. CDR1 and CDR2 from the germline V gene are LNHNV and YYDKDF (reference sequence). The CDR3 length is 14 residues.

This clone has just a few counts. The rearrangement links TRBV6-5 to TRBJ2-7; possible D gene TRBD1, 6 bases. The CDR3 runs to 15 residues. Germline values: CDR1 MNHEY, CDR2 SVGAGI. Trimming took 0 bases from V and 0 from J, leaving 9 bases between them. CDR3 sequence (DNA): TGTGCCAGCAGTTACTCAACAGGGAGCTCCTACGAGCAGTACTTC. This encodes CASSYSTGSSYEQYF.

This clone turned up a few times. The rearrangement uses TRBV6-5 and TRBJ1-6; TRBD1 matches at 12 bases. The CDR3 is made up of 16 amino acids. Losses at the gene ends were 1 base for V and 9 bases for J; bases not matched to a gene: 4. Germline CDR1 reads MNHEY; CDR2 reads SVGAGI. CDR3 DNA: TGTGCCAGCAGTTACTACCGGGACAGGGGGCTTTCACCCCTCCACTTT. It translates to CASSYYRDRGLSPLHF.

The V call is TRBV5-4, the J call TRBJ2-1, with 7 bases that match TRBD2. The germline CDR1 and CDR2 sequences are SGHNT and YYREEE (reference sequence). Trimming took 1 base from V and 8 from J; bases not matched to a gene: 9. This CDR3 is 15 amino acids long. The CDR3 nucleotides read TGTGCCAGCAGCTTGTATACAGCGGGGTCGGATGAGCAGTTCTTC. This gives the protein CASSLYTAGSDEQFF.

This chain uses TRBV4-3 with TRBJ2-6; D possibly corresponds to TRBD1 (6 bases). The length of the CDR3 is 17 residues. The germline V and J ends were trimmed by 0 bases and 1 base, with 10 bases remaining between them. CDR1 is LGHNA and CDR2 is YSLEER in the germline V gene. The CDR3: CASSQDRGRSGANVLTF. The CDR3 DNA follows: TGCGCCAGCAGCCAAGATAGGGGGAGATCTGGGGCCAACGTCCTGACTTTC.

This clone was observed a handful of times. This chain connects TRBV6-5 to TRBJ2-5; 8 nucleotides match TRBD2. TRBJ2-7 matches the DNA end more closely, so the J call is doubtful. This CDR3 spans 15 amino acids. Germline CDR1 reads MNHEY; CDR2 reads SVGAGI. CDR3 amino acids: CASSYQAGVIYEQYF. CDR3 nucleotide sequence: TGTGCCAGCAGTTACCAAGCGGGGGTTATCTACGAGCAGTACTTC.

This chain connects TRBV6-1 to TRBJ2-1, with 10 positions matching TRBD1. Germline assignment: CDR1 MNHNS and CDR2 SASEGT. The J segment lost 6 bases and the V segment lost 8 bases, leaving 10 bases of the junction unmatched. This CDR3 has 15 amino acids. The CDR3 DNA sequence: TGTGCCAGCTATGCCCGGGACAGGGGAGGCAATGAGCAGTTCTTC. It codes for CASYARDRGGNEQFF.

The chain couples TRBV6-6 to TRBJ1-2; TRBD1 agrees at 8 bases. Germline values: CDR1 MNHNY, CDR2 SVGAGI (reference sequence). CDR3 length: 14 amino acids. Losses at the gene ends were 5 bases for V and 8 bases for J; bases not matched to a gene: 10. This CDR3 reads CASSADRGGYGYTF. For the CDR3, the DNA is TGTGCCAGCAGTGCCGACAGGGGTGGGTACGGCTACACCTTC.

The chain combines TRBV10-3 with TRBJ1-2; 9 bases align to TRBD1. Per germline, CDR1 ENHRY and CDR2 SYGVKD. V dropped 8 bases and J dropped 7; count of bases not matched to a gene: 8. The CDR3 runs 13 residues. CDR3 DNA: TGTGCCATCGATGAACAGGGGGCGCGTGGCTACACCTTC. This gives the protein CAIDEQGARGYTF.

The chain carries TRBV6-5 and TRBJ2-2; TRBD1 aligns across 9 bases. Germline assignment: CDR1 MNHEY and CDR2 SVGAGI. J was trimmed by 3 bases and V by 5 bases; bases with no gene match: 4. This CDR3 has 15 residues. CDR3 bases: TGTGCCAGCAGTGGGACAGGGAAGGACACCGGGGAGCTGTTTTTT. This gives the protein CASSGTGKDTGELFF.